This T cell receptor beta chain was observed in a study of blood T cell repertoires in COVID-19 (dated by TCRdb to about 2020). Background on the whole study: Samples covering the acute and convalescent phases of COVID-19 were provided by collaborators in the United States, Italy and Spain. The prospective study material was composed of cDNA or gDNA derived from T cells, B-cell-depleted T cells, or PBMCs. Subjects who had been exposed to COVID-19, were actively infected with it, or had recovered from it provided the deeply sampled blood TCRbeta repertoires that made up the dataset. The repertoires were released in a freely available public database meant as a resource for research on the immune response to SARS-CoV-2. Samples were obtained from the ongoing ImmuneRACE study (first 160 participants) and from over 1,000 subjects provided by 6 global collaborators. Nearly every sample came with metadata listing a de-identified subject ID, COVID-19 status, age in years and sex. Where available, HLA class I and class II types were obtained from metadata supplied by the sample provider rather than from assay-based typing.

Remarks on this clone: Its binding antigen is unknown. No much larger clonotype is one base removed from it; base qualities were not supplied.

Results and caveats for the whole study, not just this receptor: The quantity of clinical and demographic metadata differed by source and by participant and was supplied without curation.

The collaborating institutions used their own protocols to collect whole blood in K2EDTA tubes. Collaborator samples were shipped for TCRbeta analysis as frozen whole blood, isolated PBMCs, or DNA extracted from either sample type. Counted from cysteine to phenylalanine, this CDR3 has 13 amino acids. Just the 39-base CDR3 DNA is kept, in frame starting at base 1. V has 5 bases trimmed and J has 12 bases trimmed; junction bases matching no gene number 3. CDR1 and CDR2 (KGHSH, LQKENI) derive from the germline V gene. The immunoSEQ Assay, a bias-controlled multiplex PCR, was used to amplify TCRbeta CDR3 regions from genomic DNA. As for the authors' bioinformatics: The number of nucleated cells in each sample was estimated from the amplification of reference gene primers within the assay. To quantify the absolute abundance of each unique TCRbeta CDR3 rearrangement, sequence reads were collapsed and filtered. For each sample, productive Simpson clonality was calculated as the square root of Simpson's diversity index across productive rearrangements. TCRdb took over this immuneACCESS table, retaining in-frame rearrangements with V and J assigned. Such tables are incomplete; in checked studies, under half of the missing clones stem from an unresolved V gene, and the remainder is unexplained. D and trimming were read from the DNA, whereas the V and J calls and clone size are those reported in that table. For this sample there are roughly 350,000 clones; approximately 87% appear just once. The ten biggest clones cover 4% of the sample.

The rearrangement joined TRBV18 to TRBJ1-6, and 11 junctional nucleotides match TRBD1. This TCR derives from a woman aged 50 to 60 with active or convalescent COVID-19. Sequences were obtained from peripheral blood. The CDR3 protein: CASSSGTGGPLHF. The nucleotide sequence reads TGTGCCAGCTCATCCGGGACAGGGGGACCCCTCCACTTT. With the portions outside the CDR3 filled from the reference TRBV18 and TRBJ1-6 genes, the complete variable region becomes NAGVMQNPRHLVRRRGQEARLRCSPMKGHSHVYWYRQLPEEGLKFMVYLQKENIIDESGMPKERFSAEFPKEGPSILRIQQVVRGDSAAYFCASSSGTGGPLHFGNGTRLTVT.